This T cell receptor (beta chain) stems from a study of blood T cell repertoires in COVID-19. Study as a whole: Acute and convalescent COVID-19 specimens originated in the United States, Italy and Spain.

Unmatched junction bases numbered 5, after V lost 0 bases and J lost 5 bases. CDR1 is SQVTM, CDR2 ANQGSEA, per germline. This CDR3 is built from 17 residues. Sequencing was performed with immunoSEQ multiplex PCR; in TCRdb, only in-frame clones are kept and a portion is missing. The table has about 220,000 clones, 82% seen once; the top ten hold 3% to 3.5%. The study recruited people aged roughly 18 to 100 years across about 25 US areas. Assignments of participants to cohorts depended upon their own reported clinical history. The recovered donors of Cohort 3 showed two negative PCRs, clearance, or symptom resolution.

The sequencing sample was made of PBMCs or T cells enriched from blood (not recorded which). The chain joins TRBV29-1 to TRBJ2-2; TRBD2 matches at 14 bases. The TCR comes from a woman in her fifties or sixties who had recovered from COVID-19. In DNA, the CDR3 is TGCAGCGTTGAAGAGGGACTAGCGGGAGTCGGAACCGGGGAGCTGTTTTTT. The encoded protein is CSVEEGLAGVGTGELFF.